Sequencing of this T cell receptor (beta chain) was carried out in a study of blood T cell repertoires in COVID-19. As for the study in general: Material from acute and convalescent COVID-19 was sourced from the United States, Italy and Spain. The cDNA or gDNA used as material had been derived from T cells, B-cell-depleted T cells, or PBMCs.

The V gene's germline CDR1 is LGHNA and CDR2 YNFKEQ. The CDR3 runs 15 residues. Trimming at V came to 5 bases and at J to 4 bases, leaving 9 bases not matched to a gene. Profiled with immunoSEQ multiplex PCR; TCRdb holds only in-frame clones, not every one. This sample has 200,000 or so clones, with under 90% found just once. Followed over time, Seattle patients had been enrolled while infection was active. The sequenced material came from peripheral blood. This rearrangement joins TRBV4-2 to TRBJ2-7, with 9 bases lining up with TRBD2. The TCR sequence derives from a woman aged 80 or older with COVID-19, enrolled during active disease. The CDR3 spells CASSKSSGAGYEQYF. CDR3 nucleotides: TGTGCCAGCAGCAAATCTAGCGGGGCGGGATACGAGCAGTACTTC.